This TCR beta chain is drawn from a study of human T cells and chemical hapten exposure. As for the study in general: Each patch test put 0.01% DPC on the upper back, and results were read at 6 days.

Points from the study as a whole: With patch test score, the counts of PT1 expanded TCRs showed a positive correlation.

Time point in this sample: patch test 2, 6 weeks after DPC sensitization. Treatment specified: therapeutic diphenylcyclopropenone sensitization with weekly scalp DPC. Blood was drawn before each patch test was applied. Those who donated were patients with alopecia, 18 to 70 years of age, and suitable for DPC. With regard to this clonotype: Its target is unknown.

CDR3 length equals 15 residues. Germline V lookup: CDR1 SGHTA, CDR2 FQGNSA. V shed 5 bases and J shed 3 bases, with 11 bases lying between them. Each CDR3 protein gets one entry after TCRdb re-called the RACE reads with MiXCR. This table has tens of thousands of distinct CDR3 sequences, 11% appearing once. The rearrangement uses TRBV7-2 and TRBJ1-6, with D possibly TRBD1 on 6 matching bases. The receptor was derived from a man aged 40-50 years with alopecia areata. Some clones in this sample may be carry-over from other donors' samples. The material sequenced was whole blood, taken in connection with sensitization to the hapten diphenylcyclopropenone (DPC). The DNA for the CDR3 is TGTGCCAGCAGCCCGGGACACCGCTATAATTCACCCCTCCACTTT. Its protein product is CASSPGHRYNSPLHF.